The clone carrying this TCR beta chain showed up many times. Its antigen remains unknown. This specimen comes from a study of human T cells and chemical hapten exposure. Study background: Patients were given diphenylcyclopropenone on the scalp weekly across the approximately 24-week study. Study results and caveats: Alopecia in all donors means immunity may differ from healthy individuals. Following DPC sensitization, TCRs present above 1 in 1000 frequency showed no change.

Time point given: patch test 2, 6 weeks after DPC sensitization. Treatment of the sample: therapeutic diphenylcyclopropenone sensitization with weekly scalp DPC. As processed by the authors: A typical sample had roughly 96,000 TCRs, with roughly 23,224 to 690,600 overall. TCRdb independently ran MiXCR on the RACE reads; one entry per CDR3 protein. The V and J calls, along with clone size, are taken from TCRdb and not from the paper's own processing. This sample has 84,000 or so distinct CDR3 sequences, with 9.5% to 13% found just once. CDR1 and CDR2 from the germline V gene are SQVTM and ANQGSEA. This CDR3 is 11 amino acids long. V lost 6 bases to trimming and J lost 6 bases, with 10 bases between them.

The V call is TRBV29-1, the J call TRBJ2-3; D uncertain. The source was whole blood, collected in connection with sensitization to the hapten diphenylcyclopropenone (DPC). The sequence derives from a woman younger than 45 with alopecia areata. Some clones in this sample may be carry-over from other donors' samples. The CDR3, as DNA: TGCAGCGTCGACTCCTGGGATACGCAGTATTTT. Protein: CSVDSWDTQYF.